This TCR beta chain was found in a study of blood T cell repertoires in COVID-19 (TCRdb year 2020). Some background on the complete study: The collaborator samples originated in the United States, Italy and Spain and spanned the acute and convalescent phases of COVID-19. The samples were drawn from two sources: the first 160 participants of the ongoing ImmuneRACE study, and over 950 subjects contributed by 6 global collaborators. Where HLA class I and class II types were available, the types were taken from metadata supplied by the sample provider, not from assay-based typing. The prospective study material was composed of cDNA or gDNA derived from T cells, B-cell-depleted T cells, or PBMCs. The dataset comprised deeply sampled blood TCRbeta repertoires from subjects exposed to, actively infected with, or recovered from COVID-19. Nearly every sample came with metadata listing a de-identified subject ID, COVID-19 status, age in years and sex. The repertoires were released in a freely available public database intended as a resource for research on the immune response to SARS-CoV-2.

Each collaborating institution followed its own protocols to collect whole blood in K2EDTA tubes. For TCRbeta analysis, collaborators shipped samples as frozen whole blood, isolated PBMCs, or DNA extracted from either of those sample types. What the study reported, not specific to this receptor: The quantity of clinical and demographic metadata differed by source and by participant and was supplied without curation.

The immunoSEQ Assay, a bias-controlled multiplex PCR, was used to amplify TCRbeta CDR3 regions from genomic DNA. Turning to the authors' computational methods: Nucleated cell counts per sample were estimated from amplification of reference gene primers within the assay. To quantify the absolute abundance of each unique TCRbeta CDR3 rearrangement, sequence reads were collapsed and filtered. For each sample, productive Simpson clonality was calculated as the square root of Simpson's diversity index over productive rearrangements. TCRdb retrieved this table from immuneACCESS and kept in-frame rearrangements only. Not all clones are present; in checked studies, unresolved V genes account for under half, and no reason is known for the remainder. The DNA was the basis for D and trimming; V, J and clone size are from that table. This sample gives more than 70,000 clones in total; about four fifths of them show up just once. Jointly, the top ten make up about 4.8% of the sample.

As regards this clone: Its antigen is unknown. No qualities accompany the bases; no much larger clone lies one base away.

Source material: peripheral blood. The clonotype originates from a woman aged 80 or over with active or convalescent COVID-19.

The sequenced DNA: TGTGCCATTGGTAGGGGACAGGGGGCAGATACGCAGTATTTT. Its amino acids are CAIGRGQGADTQYF. The V and J segments used are TRBV10-3 and TRBJ2-3, with 11 bases matching TRBD1. The CDR3 runs 14 residues from the cysteine to the phenylalanine. The sequence is cut down to CDR3 DNA, 42 bases in frame from base 1. The germline V gene supplies CDR1 ENHRY and CDR2 SYGVKD. At the junction V is shortened by 9 bases and J by 4 bases; bases outside the gene matches: 6.